This T cell receptor beta chain was obtained from a study of Ad26.COV2.S vaccination and SARS-CoV-2 variants. For the study at large: Donor was in the COV1001 Ad26.COV2.S trial arm. Doses of Ad26.COV2.S were injected into muscle once or twice, 56 days apart.

The method was immunoSEQ multiplex PCR; TCRdb's version includes in-frame clones alone and lacks a portion of them. The sample lists 300,000 to 350,000 clones, roughly 80% occurring once. Treatment specified: 15 to 20 received Ad26.COV2.S at low or high dose, single or two shots; about 5 received placebo; per-sample allocation not given. Sampling was done on day 63 after the first vaccine or placebo injection. V shed 3 bases, J shed 6 bases, and the junction held 14 bases outside the gene matches. CDR1 and CDR2 from the germline V gene are SNHLY and FYNNEI. The CDR3 sequence is 18 residues long. Specimen: peripheral blood, collected in a trial of Ad26.COV2.S vaccine versus placebo. This TCR came from a person between 18 and 65 years old who received the Ad26.COV2.S COVID-19 vaccine or a placebo. This chain connects TRBV2 to TRBJ1-5; TRBD1 matches at 10 bases. CDR3 DNA: TGTGCCAGCAGTGAGTCTCTTTCGACAGGGGGCTCTACTCAGCCCCAGCATTTT. It codes for CASSESLSTGGSTQPQHF.